The sequence of this T cell receptor (beta chain) was determined in a study of a mutant IDH1 vaccine in newly diagnosed glioma. Clones were sequenced by immunoSEQ multiplex PCR, and TCRdb holds only the in-frame ones, with some missing. The sample has some 68,000 clones; 60% to 85% are singletons. Described time point: baseline, week 1 (first vaccination visit). As to treatment: pre-vaccination baseline after standard-of-care therapy. CDR3 length: 14 amino acids. Per the germline V gene, CDR1 is MNHNS and CDR2 is SASEGT. Trimming cost V 5 bases and J 1 base; bases outside gene matches: 4. This clonotype originated in a middle-aged man with glioma. The sample was PBMCs, taken from a glioma patient treated with radiotherapy, temozolomide or both. This chain joins TRBV6-1 and TRBJ2-5, with 7 bases aligning to TRBD1. The CDR3 coding sequence is TGTGCCAGCAGTCGGGACAGCCCCCAAGAGACCCAGTACTTC. It translates to CASSRDSPQETQYF.